This is a list of T cell receptor beta chains from one sample in a study of blood T cell repertoires in COVID-19. Sequenced by immunoSEQ multiplex PCR; TCRdb stores in-frame clones only, minus some. The sample consists of roughly 120,000 clones, around 82% of them appearing once. Sequences were obtained from peripheral blood. Receptors originate from a woman between 55 and 75 years old with acute or convalescent COVID-19. Each CDR3 is given with its conserved first and last residue. D genes are given only for firm matches. A clone size is listed for some rows: how often the clone was seen (once, few, many), or a class if it is expanded.

j_call | clone_size | d_call | v_call | cdr3_aa | cdr3_nt
TRBJ2-7 | . | . | TRBV7-9 | CASSLSRSNEQYF | TGTGCCAGCAGCTTAAGCCGGTCCAACGAGCAGTACTTC
TRBJ2-7 | once | TRBD2 | TRBV7-2 | CASSLAGGSEQYF | TGTGCCAGCAGCTTAGCGGGGGGGTCCGAGCAGTACTTC
TRBJ2-1 | . | . | TRBV3-1/TRBV3-2 | CASSHLGDEQFF | TGTGCCAGCAGCCATCTAGGCGATGAGCAGTTCTTC
TRBJ2-2 | few | . | TRBV4-3 | CASSLGQDTGELFF | TGCGCCAGCAGCCTGGGACAAGACACCGGGGAGCTGTTTTTT
TRBJ2-5 | once | TRBD2 | TRBV11-2 | CASSLNGGGQETQYF | TGTGCCAGCAGCTTGAACGGGGGGGGTCAAGAGACCCAGTACTTC
TRBJ1-1 | . | TRBD1 | TRBV19 | CASSLQGSTEAFF | TGTGCCAGTAGTTTACAGGGGTCCACTGAAGCTTTCTTT
TRBJ1-1 | once | . | TRBV11-2 | CASSLDPLEEAFF | TGTGCCAGCAGCTTAGATCCGCTAGAAGAAGCTTTCTTT
TRBJ1-6 | few | . | TRBV28 | CASSLYAGSYNSPLHF | TGTGCCAGCAGTTTATACGCAGGCTCCTATAATTCACCCCTCCACTTT
TRBJ2-6 | . | . | TRBV29-1 | CSVGSGANVLTF | TGCAGCGTGGGGAGTGGGGCCAACGTCCTGACTTTC
TRBJ2-1 | . | . | TRBV4-3 | CASSQDFGADEQFF | TGCGCCAGCAGCCAAGATTTTGGGGCGGATGAGCAGTTCTTC
TRBJ2-2 | . | . | TRBV19 | CASSLGLYGAGELFF | TGTGCCAGTAGTTTAGGACTATATGGGGCCGGGGAGCTGTTTTTT
TRBJ2-6 | . | TRBD1 | TRBV11-3 | CASSHGQGPPLSGANVLTF | TGTGCCAGCAGCCACGGACAGGGCCCGCCCCTCTCTGGGGCCAACGTCCTGACTTTC
TRBJ1-1 | . | . | TRBV29-1 | CSSYGGENTEAFF | TGCAGCTCCTACGGAGGGGAGAACACTGAAGCTTTCTTT
TRBJ2-7 | . | . | TRBV28 | CASSGYATYEQYF | TGTGCCAGCTCGGGTTACGCTACCTACGAGCAGTACTTC
TRBJ2-1 | . | TRBD2 | TRBV6-6 | CASSERGRRNEQFF | TGTGCCAGCAGTGAGCGGGGGCGACGGAATGAGCAGTTCTTC
TRBJ1-2 | . | TRBD1 | TRBV27 | CASSLTGVGYTF | TGTGCCAGCAGTCTTACAGGGGTTGGCTACACCTTC
TRBJ1-3 | . | . | TRBV7-2 | CASSSEVAVSGNTIYF | TGTGCCAGCAGCTCCGAGGTGGCAGTCTCTGGAAACACCATATATTTT
TRBJ2-5 | . | TRBD1 | TRBV5-1 | CASSTGQIQETQYF | TGCGCCAGCAGCACGGGACAGATTCAAGAGACCCAGTACTTC